This TCR beta chain was captured by sequencing in a study of blood T cells in healthy people across ages. Study-wide points: Strong correlation linked observed beta diversity and percent naive T cells.

J was trimmed by 1 base and V by 4 bases; bases with no gene match: 7. The germline CDR1 and CDR2 sequences are SGHTA and FQGNSA. CDR3 size: 15 residues. In regard to this clonotype: Its cognate antigen is unknown.

Primers used in a second PCR of about 7 to 12 cycles were a sample-barcoded 5' primer and a J-beta primer mix. TCRdb reprocessed the 5' RACE reads via MiXCR and lists one record per CDR3 protein. The sample has roughly 1.9 million distinct CDR3 sequences, about two fifths seen once; the top ten hold 20% to 25%. This chain connects TRBV7-2 to TRBJ2-7; TRBD1 matches 7 bases. Sequencing used blood. The TCR comes from a human donor in good health. The DNA of the CDR3 is TGTGCCAGCAGCTCCCGGGACAGTACTTCCTACGAGCAGTACTTC. Amino acids: CASSSRDSTSYEQYF.